These T cell receptor beta chains were read from a single sample in a study of OX40 agonist ivuxolimab in advanced cancers. Data came from immunoSEQ multiplex PCR; TCRdb stores just in-frame clones and leaves some out. The data contain 90,000 to 120,000 clones, approximately 89% of them singletons. This material consisted of CD4+ or CD8+ T cells sorted from blood, taken in a trial of the OX40 agonist ivuxolimab. Source of these receptors: an adult with an advanced solid tumor such as melanoma, head and neck, liver or kidney cancer. The conserved cysteine and the conserved F or W are not part of the CDR3 here. The order of the fields is J gene, V gene, D gene, CDR3 protein. D genes are given only for firm matches.

J: TRBJ2-3
V: TRBV4-3
D: TRBD2
CDR3: ASSQDLAGGPDTQY

J: TRBJ2-1
V: TRBV11-2
D: NA
CDR3: ASSLDTSLNSYNEQF

J: TRBJ2-3
V: TRBV7-8
D: TRBD1
CDR3: ASSAAMGRGTDTQY

J: TRBJ2-3
V: TRBV5-4
D: NA
CDR3: ASSLQGPSTDTQY

J: TRBJ1-2
V: TRBV18
D: NA
CDR3: ASSPEGAGYGYT

J: TRBJ1-1
V: TRBV4-2
D: NA
CDR3: ASSQGGGNHNTEAF

J: TRBJ2-2
V: TRBV19
D: TRBD1
CDR3: ASRPQGLNTGELF

J: TRBJ1-4
V: TRBV2
D: NA
CDR3: ASSPDRNEKLF

J: TRBJ1-6
V: TRBV7-3
D: TRBD1
CDR3: ASSLLGTVNSPLH

J: TRBJ2-7
V: TRBV6-6
D: NA
CDR3: ASSMDYEQY

J: TRBJ1-2
V: TRBV6-1
D: NA
CDR3: ATKTALVDGYT

J: TRBJ2-1
V: TRBV28
D: TRBD2
CDR3: ASSFQGLAGHPAPREGYNEQF

J: TRBJ2-1
V: TRBV5-8
D: NA
CDR3: ASSLTGRSYNEQF

J: TRBJ1-2
V: TRBV6-5
D: NA
CDR3: ATLGEGNYGYT

J: TRBJ2-5
V: TRBV7-2
D: NA
CDR3: ASSLSLGAGETQY

J: TRBJ2-3
V: TRBV19
D: TRBD2
CDR3: ASSLPGLASTQY

J: TRBJ1-5
V: TRBV7-2
D: NA
CDR3: ASSLTGTSGQPQH

J: TRBJ1-2
V: TRBV6-6
D: TRBD1
CDR3: ASRGTGGVGGYT

J: TRBJ2-5
V: TRBV9
D: TRBD1
CDR3: ASSEGTGWGTQY

J: TRBJ1-5
V: TRBV27
D: TRBD1
CDR3: ASSPGQGSNQPQH

J: TRBJ1-2
V: TRBV2
D: NA
CDR3: ASSTNTANYGYT

J: TRBJ1-4
V: TRBV9
D: NA
CDR3: ASTPSGGHEKLF

J: TRBJ2-7
V: TRBV19
D: NA
CDR3: ASSISSYSSYEQY

J: TRBJ1-1
V: TRBV7-3
D: NA
CDR3: ASSLESAVNTEAF

J: TRBJ2-7
V: TRBV6-6
D: NA
CDR3: ASSESYEQY

J: TRBJ2-1
V: TRBV29-1
D: NA
CDR3: SVGNNEQF

J: NA
V: TRBV5-4
D: TRBD2
CDR3: ASSPQLAGAYEQY

J: TRBJ2-7
V: TRBV6-4
D: NA
CDR3: ASISVSSYEQY

J: TRBJ2-7
V: TRBV30
D: NA
CDR3: AWRYRDGYEQY

J: TRBJ1-1
V: TRBV19
D: TRBD1
CDR3: ASSMGQGARRAEAF

J: TRBJ2-3
V: TRBV5-1
D: TRBD2
CDR3: ASSFSGQGDTQY

J: TRBJ2-2
V: TRBV5-4
D: TRBD2
CDR3: ASSLAGGPVGELF

J: TRBJ2-7
V: TRBV28
D: TRBD2
CDR3: ASRPAGGYYEQY

J: TRBJ2-7
V: TRBV9
D: TRBD2
CDR3: ASSRGRAYEQY

J: TRBJ1-2
V: TRBV5-6
D: NA
CDR3: ASSLFQTGERNGYT

J: TRBJ2-3
V: TRBV4-3
D: TRBD1
CDR3: ASSQVPGQGKGTDTQY

J: TRBJ1-6
V: TRBV30
D: NA
CDR3: AWSPTDNSPLH

J: TRBJ2-5
V: TRBV7-9
D: NA
CDR3: ASSFGLAGAQY

J: TRBJ2-7
V: TRBV28
D: TRBD2
CDR3: ASSPGGGSYEQY

J: TRBJ1-1
V: TRBV28
D: NA
CDR3: ASSLGGMGPEAF

J: TRBJ1-2
V: TRBV19
D: NA
CDR3: ASSWRGDGYT

J: TRBJ2-2
V: TRBV7-8
D: TRBD2
CDR3: ASSLNGGGRLTGELF

J: TRBJ1-3
V: TRBV15
D: NA
CDR3: ATSRAGTLSTIY

J: TRBJ1-2
V: TRBV28
D: NA
CDR3: ASSTPRGYT

J: TRBJ2-3
V: TRBV13
D: TRBD2
CDR3: ASSIAGATDTQY

J: TRBJ1-5
V: TRBV28
D: NA
CDR3: ASRLAGALGPQH

J: TRBJ2-3
V: TRBV7-9
D: TRBD2
CDR3: ASSTRTSGSTDTQY

J: TRBJ1-5
V: TRBV5-1
D: TRBD1
CDR3: ASSADTGDQPQH

J: TRBJ2-7
V: TRBV29-1
D: TRBD1
CDR3: SGRTTGDEQY

J: TRBJ1-1
V: TRBV19
D: NA
CDR3: ASIPFRSANTEAF

J: TRBJ1-1
V: TRBV2
D: NA
CDR3: ATPPGRAEHMNTEAF

J: TRBJ1-1
V: TRBV18
D: NA
CDR3: ASRLGLNTEAF

J: TRBJ2-1
V: TRBV5-1
D: TRBD2
CDR3: ASSLDGGSLEQF

J: TRBJ1-1
V: TRBV11-3
D: NA
CDR3: ASKGGTAF

J: TRBJ2-3
V: TRBV9
D: TRBD2
CDR3: ASSVLAGRAPLSDTQY

J: TRBJ2-7
V: TRBV7-2
D: NA
CDR3: ASSPRESGEQY

J: TRBJ1-5
V: TRBV10-2
D: NA
CDR3: ASSYGQNGNQPQH

J: TRBJ2-2
V: TRBV5-1
D: NA
CDR3: ASKISSGVGELF

J: TRBJ2-5
V: TRBV2
D: TRBD2
CDR3: ASSSGGSAQY

J: TRBJ1-3
V: TRBV5-1
D: NA
CDR3: ASGLAGSGNTIY